This entry lists 14 T cell receptor beta chains sequenced from one sample in a study of T cell responses to AZD1222 COVID-19 vaccine. Libraries were prepared by immunoSEQ multiplex PCR; TCRdb keeps only in-frame clonotypes and omits some of them. This table holds some 130,000 clones, roughly 87% found once. The specimen was peripheral blood, collected 28 days after the second AZD1222 dose. All receptors come from an adult who received the AZD1222 COVID-19 vaccine.

The V gene is TRBV7-8, the J gene TRBJ2-7; TRBD1 or TRBD2 may be the D gene (5 bases each). V was cut by 1 base and J by 4 bases, with 17 bases left in between. The CDR3 runs to 16 residues. In germline, CDR1 is SGHVS, CDR2 FQNEAQ. Here the CDR3 reads CASSLVPPGTGYEQYF. The DNA for the CDR3 is TGTGCCAGCAGCTTAGTCCCCCCAGGGACGGGATACGAGCAGTACTTC.

This clone has a handful of counts. The V gene is TRBV5-1, the J gene TRBJ1-1, with D possibly matching TRBD1 (5 bases). V dropped 1 base and J dropped 7 bases, with 14 bases sitting between them. The CDR3 is made up of 14 amino acids. Germline values: CDR1 SGHRS, CDR2 YFSETQ. CDR3 sequence (DNA): TGCGCCAGCAGCTTGACGGGGCGGGGTCGTGAAGCTTTCTTT. Translating gives CASSLTGRGREAFF.

The chain has TRBV7-3 and TRBJ1-1; D call uncertain. The CDR3 extends over 13 amino acids. Germline loops: CDR1 SGHTA, CDR2 FQGTGA. The V end was cut by 0 bases, the J end by 8 bases, with 10 bases between. The CDR3, as DNA: TGTGCCAGCAGCTTAACGTCGAAGGCCGAAGCTTTCTTT. Translating gives CASSLTSKAEAFF.

In its sample, this clone was seen a few times. The genes are TRBV6-5 and TRBJ2-5; no clear D gene. Trimming left V 6 bases short and J 4 bases short, with 12 bases between. This CDR3 is built from 13 residues. Germline V gene data show CDR1 as MNHEY and CDR2 as SVGAGI. The CDR3 loop reads CASRTWGLETQYF. CDR3 in DNA: TGTGCCAGCAGGACCTGGGGTTTAGAGACCCAGTACTTC.

The rearrangement uses TRBV5-1 and TRBJ1-6; D might be TRBD1 (6 bases). The CDR3 is made up of 16 amino acids. The germline gives CDR1 SGHRS, CDR2 YFSETQ. With 0 bases removed from V and 7 bases from J, the gap between germline ends came to 14 bases. The CDR3 DNA reads TGCGCCAGCAGCTTGGGTCCGGCAGGGGCCAATTCACCCCTCCACTTT. As protein: CASSLGPAGANSPLHF.

This clone was seen once. This sequence joins TRBV28 and TRBJ2-3, with TRBD2 matching over 8 bases. Trimming cost V 3 bases and J 7 bases; bases outside gene matches: 9. This CDR3 spans 15 amino acids. Germline V CDR1 and CDR2: MDHEN, SYDVKM. DNA for the CDR3: TGTGCCAGCAGTTTTTTAACGGGGGGGCTGTATACGCAGTATTTT. It translates to CASSFLTGGLYTQYF.

This chain uses TRBV7-9 with TRBJ1-1, with D hard to call. The CDR3 is 12 residues long. With 1 base removed from V and 9 bases from J, the gap between germline ends came to 9 bases. Germline V gene sequence: CDR1 SEHNR, CDR2 FQNEAQ (reference sequence). In DNA, the CDR3 is TGTGCCAGCAGCTTAGGAGCGGCGCAAGCTTTCTTT. This encodes CASSLGAAQAFF.

The chain has TRBV28 and TRBJ2-6; D is undetermined. The germline V gene encodes CDR1 MDHEN and CDR2 SYDVKM. V was pared by 4 bases and J by 0 bases, with 13 bases between. The CDR3 is made up of 17 amino acids. The CDR3 here is CASSSAPGASGANVLTF. CDR3 bases: TGTGCCAGCAGTTCAGCCCCAGGAGCCTCTGGGGCCAACGTCCTGACTTTC.

The chain is built from TRBV10-3 and TRBJ1-1; 7 nucleotides line up with TRBD1. The CDR3 spans 15 residues. Germline V lookup: CDR1 ENHRY, CDR2 SYGVKD. Germline trimming cut 3 bases from V and 0 bases from J; bases unmatched to any gene: 4. CDR3 region: CAISDTGQMNTEAFF. As DNA, the CDR3 is TGTGCCATCAGTGATACGGGACAGATGAACACTGAAGCTTTCTTT.

CDR3 DNA sequence: TGTGCCAGCAGCCTCGCAGGGGTAGGCTACACCTTC. It codes for CASSLAGVGYTF. This sequence joins TRBV7-8 and TRBJ1-2, with D possibly matching TRBD1 (6 bases). Germline CDR1 is SGHVS and CDR2 is FQNEAQ. CDR3 length equals 12 residues. Trimming stripped 5 bases from V and 8 bases from J, with 12 bases between.

The chain joins TRBV7-2 to TRBJ1-1, with D perhaps matching TRBD1 (6 bases). V shed 5 bases and J shed 1 base, with 11 bases lying between them. From germline, CDR1 is SGHTA and CDR2 FQGNSA. The CDR3 contains 14 residues. CDR3 nucleotides: TGTGCCAGCAGCCAGAGGGGGGGGAACACTGAAGCTTTCTTT. It yields the protein CASSQRGGNTEAFF.

The chain uses TRBV28 and TRBJ1-6; D perhaps matches TRBD1 (5 bases). V lost 6 bases and J 3 bases, leaving 9 bases between the germline ends. This CDR3 spans 14 amino acids. Germline V gene lookup returns CDR1 MDHEN and CDR2 SYDVKM. The CDR3 region is CASSQTVYNSPLHF. The CDR3 region has the DNA TGTGCCAGCAGCCAGACAGTCTATAATTCACCCCTCCACTTT.

The V call is TRBV2, the J call TRBJ1-1; D gene unclear. Germline lookup yields CDR1 SNHLY and CDR2 FYNNEI. The CDR3 runs to 15 residues. Deletions cut 7 bases from V and 0 bases from J, with 15 bases between. In DNA, the CDR3 is TGTGCCAGCACACCTAGGAGAAACATGAACACTGAAGCTTTCTTT. Its translation is CASTPRRNMNTEAFF.

This chain connects TRBV6-2 or TRBV6-3 to TRBJ1-1; TRBD1 aligns across 7 bases. Germline loops: CDR1 MNHEY, CDR2 SVGEGT. Unmatched junction bases numbered 11, after V lost 4 bases and J lost 6 bases. The CDR3 is 15 amino acids. CDR3: CASSSLDRAEAEAFF. DNA for the CDR3: TGTGCCAGCAGTTCCCTTGACAGGGCGGAGGCTGAAGCTTTCTTT.